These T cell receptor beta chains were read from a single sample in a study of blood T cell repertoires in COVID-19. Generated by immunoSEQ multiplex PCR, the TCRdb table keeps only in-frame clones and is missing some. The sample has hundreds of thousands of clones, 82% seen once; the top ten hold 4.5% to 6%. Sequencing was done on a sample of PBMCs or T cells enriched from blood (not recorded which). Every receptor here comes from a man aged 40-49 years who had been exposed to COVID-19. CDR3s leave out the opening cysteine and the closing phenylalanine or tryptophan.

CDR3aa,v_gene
ASSSDISGRSSYNEQF,TRBV7-9
ASSPGTTTGEEQY,TRBV5-1
ASSLRLAGYNEQF,TRBV28
ASRGTGLNSPLH,TRBV2
ASSETGQGYT,TRBV7-9
ASSLRRQALENYGYT,TRBV19
ASSRLPTGTSYNSPLH,TRBV9
ASSTGTGNTGELF,TRBV28
ASSFVFSSSYNEQF,TRBV5-4
ASRKGQLTDTQY,TRBV6-6
ASSLTDSTGNTIY,TRBV7-6
ASRRGRAMYQETQY,TRBV27
ASSRRLAGGRTDTQY,TRBV7-2
ASSLDGGSREETQY,TRBV5-4
ASSPGLYEQY,TRBV11-2
ASSAGLANTDTQY,TRBV9
ASSLGGAGKSYNEQF,TRBV7-9
ASSYSRTRNEQY,TRBV6-5
ASSFRGAEAF,TRBV12-3/TRBV12-4
ASSQDRETQY,TRBV3-1/TRBV3-2
ASRREGASYNEQF,TRBV2
ASSSRGLATYEQY,TRBV5-1
ASSSIQGALDSPLH,TRBV7-9
ASSHTLTPNTEAF,TRBV7-8
ASSETSGLREQY,TRBV6-1
ASSLGETAGVFYNEQF,TRBV5-1
ATSQGYGYEQY,TRBV19
ASLAGSTGANVLT,TRBV5-1
SVEALPLDTSPEETQY,TRBV29-1
ASRPDSYNEQF,TRBV12-3/TRBV12-4
ASRLAGPYEQY,TRBV6-5